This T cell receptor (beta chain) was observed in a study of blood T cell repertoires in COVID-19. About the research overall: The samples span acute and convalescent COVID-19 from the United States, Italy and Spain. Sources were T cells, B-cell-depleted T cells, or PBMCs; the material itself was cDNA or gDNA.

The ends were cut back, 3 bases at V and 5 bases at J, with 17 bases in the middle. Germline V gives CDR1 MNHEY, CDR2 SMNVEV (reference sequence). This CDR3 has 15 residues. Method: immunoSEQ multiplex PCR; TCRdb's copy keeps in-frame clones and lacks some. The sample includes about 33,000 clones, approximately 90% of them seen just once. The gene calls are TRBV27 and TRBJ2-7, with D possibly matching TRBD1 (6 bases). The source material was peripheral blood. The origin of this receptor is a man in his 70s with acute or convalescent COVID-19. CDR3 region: CASSLGPTGLDEQYF. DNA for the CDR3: TGTGCCAGCAGTTTGGGCCCTACAGGGCTGGACGAGCAGTACTTC.